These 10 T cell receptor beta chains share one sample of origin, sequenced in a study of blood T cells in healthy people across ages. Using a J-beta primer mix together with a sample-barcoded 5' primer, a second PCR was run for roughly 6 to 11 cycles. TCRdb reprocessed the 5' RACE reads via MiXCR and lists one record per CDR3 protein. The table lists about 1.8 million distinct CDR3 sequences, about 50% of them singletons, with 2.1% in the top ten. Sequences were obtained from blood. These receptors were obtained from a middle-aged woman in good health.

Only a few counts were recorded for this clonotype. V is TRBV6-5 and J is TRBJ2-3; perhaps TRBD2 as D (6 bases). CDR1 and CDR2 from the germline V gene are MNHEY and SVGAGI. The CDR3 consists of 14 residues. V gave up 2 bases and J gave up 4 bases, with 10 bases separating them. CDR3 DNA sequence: TGTGCCAGCAGTTACGACGGGGGACCAGATACGCAGTATTTT. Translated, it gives CASSYDGGPDTQYF.

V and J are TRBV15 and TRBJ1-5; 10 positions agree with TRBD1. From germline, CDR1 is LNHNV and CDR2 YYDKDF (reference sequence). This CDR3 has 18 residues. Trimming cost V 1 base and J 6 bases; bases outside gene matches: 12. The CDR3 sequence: CATSRVGTGEAGPQPQHF. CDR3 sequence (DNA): TGTGCCACCAGCAGAGTTGGGACAGGGGAGGCGGGACCTCAGCCCCAGCATTTT. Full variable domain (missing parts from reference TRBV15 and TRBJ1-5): DAMVIQNPRYQVTQFGKPVTLSCSQTLNHNVMYWYQQKSSQAPKLLFHYYDKDFNNEADTPDNFQSRRPNTSFCFLDIRSPGLGDTAMYLCATSRVGTGEAGPQPQHFGDGTRLSIL.

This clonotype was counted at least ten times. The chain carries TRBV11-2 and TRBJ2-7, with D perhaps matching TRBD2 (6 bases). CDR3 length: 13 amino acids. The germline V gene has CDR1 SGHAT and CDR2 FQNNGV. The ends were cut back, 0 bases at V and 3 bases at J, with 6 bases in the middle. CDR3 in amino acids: CASSLDSGYEQYF. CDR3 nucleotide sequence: TGTGCCAGCAGCTTAGATAGCGGCTACGAGCAGTACTTC.

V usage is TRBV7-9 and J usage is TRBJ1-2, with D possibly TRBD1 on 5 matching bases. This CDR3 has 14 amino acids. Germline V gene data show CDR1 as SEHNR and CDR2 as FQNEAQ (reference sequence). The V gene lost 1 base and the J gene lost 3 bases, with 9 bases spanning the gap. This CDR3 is CASSLGGRHYGYTF. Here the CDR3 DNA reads TGTGCCAGCAGCTTAGGGGGCAGGCACTATGGCTACACCTTC.

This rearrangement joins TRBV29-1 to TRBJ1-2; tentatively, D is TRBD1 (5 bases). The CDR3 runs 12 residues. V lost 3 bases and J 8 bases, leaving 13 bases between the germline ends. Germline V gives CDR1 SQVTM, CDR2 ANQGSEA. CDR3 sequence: CSVEGLVRGYTF. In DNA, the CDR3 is TGCAGCGTTGAGGGACTAGTGAGGGGCTACACCTTC.

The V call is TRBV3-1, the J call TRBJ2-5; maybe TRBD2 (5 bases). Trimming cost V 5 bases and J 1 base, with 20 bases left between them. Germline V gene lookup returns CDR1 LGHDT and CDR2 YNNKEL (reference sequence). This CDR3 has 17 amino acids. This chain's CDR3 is CASSYNPPQAVQETQYF. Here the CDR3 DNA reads TGTGCCAGCAGCTACAACCCGCCCCAAGCGGTCCAAGAGACCCAGTACTTC.

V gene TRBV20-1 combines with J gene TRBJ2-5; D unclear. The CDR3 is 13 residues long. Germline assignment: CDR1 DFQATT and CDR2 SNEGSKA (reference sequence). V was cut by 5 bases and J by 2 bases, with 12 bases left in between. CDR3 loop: CSASRSVQETQYF. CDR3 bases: TGCAGTGCTTCCCGGTCGGTGCAAGAGACCCAGTACTTC.

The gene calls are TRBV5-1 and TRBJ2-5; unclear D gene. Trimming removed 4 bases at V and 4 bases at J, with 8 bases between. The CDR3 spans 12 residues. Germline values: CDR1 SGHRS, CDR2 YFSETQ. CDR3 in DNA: TGCGCCAGCAGCCCGGACCCAGAGACCCAGTACTTC. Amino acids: CASSPDPETQYF.

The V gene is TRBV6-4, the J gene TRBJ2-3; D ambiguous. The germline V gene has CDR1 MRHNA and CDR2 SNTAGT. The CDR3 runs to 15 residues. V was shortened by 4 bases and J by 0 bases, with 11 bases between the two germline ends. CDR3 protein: CASSGTVGSTDTQYF. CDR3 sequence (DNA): TGTGCCAGCAGTGGAACAGTGGGGAGCACAGATACGCAGTATTTT.

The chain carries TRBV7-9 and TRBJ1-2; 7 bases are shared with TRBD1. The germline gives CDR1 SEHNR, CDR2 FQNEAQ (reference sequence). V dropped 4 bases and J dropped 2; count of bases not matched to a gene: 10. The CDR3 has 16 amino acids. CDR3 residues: CASSSLGQPGNYGYTF. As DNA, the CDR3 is TGTGCCAGCAGCTCCTTGGGACAGCCGGGCAACTATGGCTACACCTTC.